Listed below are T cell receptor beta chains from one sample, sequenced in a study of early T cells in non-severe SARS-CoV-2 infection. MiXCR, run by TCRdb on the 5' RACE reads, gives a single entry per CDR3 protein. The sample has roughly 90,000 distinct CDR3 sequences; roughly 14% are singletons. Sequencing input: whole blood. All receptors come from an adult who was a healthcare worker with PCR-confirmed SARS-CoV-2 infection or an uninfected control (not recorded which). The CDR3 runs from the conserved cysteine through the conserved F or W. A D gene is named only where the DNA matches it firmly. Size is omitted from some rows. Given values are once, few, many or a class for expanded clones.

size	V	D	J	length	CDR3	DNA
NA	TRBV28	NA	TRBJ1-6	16	CASSLLPDRSNSPLHF	TGTGCCAGCAGTTTACTGCCGGACAGATCTAATTCACCCCTCCACTTT
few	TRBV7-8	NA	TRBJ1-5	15	CASSLGRAGNQPQHF	TGTGCCAGCAGCTTAGGGCGGGCAGGGAATCAGCCCCAGCATTTT
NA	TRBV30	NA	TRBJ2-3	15	CAWSTYEGPADTQYF	TGTGCCTGGAGTACCTATGAAGGGCCCGCAGATACGCAGTATTTT
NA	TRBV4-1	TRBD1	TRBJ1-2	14	CASSQADREDGYTF	TGCGCCAGCAGCCAGGCAGACAGGGAGGATGGCTACACCTTC
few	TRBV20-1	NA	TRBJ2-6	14	CSARAYSGANVLTF	TGCAGTGCTAGAGCCTACTCTGGGGCCAACGTCCTGACTTTC
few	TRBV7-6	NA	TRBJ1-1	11	CASSLGGKAFF	TGTGCCAGCAGCTTAGGAGGAAAAGCTTTCTTT
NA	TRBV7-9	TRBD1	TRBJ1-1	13	CASRLPGQGEAFF	TGTGCCAGCAGGCTACCGGGACAGGGGGAAGCTTTCTTT
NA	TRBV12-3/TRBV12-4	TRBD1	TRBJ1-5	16	CASRQGDRAHNQPQHF	TGTGCCAGCAGACAAGGTGACAGGGCCCACAATCAGCCCCAGCATTTT
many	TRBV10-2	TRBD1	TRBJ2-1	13	CASGQGAKYEQFF	TGCGCCAGCGGACAGGGGGCAAAGTATGAGCAGTTCTTC
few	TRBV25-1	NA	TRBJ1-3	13	CASRQGSGNTIYF	TGTGCCAGCAGACAGGGCTCTGGAAACACCATATATTTT
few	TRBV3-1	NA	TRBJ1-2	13	CASSQTGGYGYTF	TGTGCCAGCAGCCAGACGGGGGGTTATGGCTACACCTTC
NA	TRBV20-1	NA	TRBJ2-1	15	CSASRQWGGGNEQFF	TGCAGTGCTAGTAGACAGTGGGGGGGCGGAAATGAGCAGTTCTTC
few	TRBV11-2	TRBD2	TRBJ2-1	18	CASTQGTSGASFYNEQFF	TGTGCCAGCACCCAAGGGACTAGCGGGGCGTCCTTCTACAATGAGCAGTTCTTC
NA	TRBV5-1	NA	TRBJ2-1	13	CASSARASDEQFF	TGCGCCAGCAGCGCCCGGGCTAGCGATGAGCAGTTCTTC
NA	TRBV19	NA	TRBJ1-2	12	CASSIAGYGYTF	TGTGCCAGTAGTATAGCCGGGTATGGCTACACCTTC
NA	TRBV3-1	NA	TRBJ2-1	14	CASSQVQRPYEQFF	TGTGCCAGCAGCCAAGTACAGAGACCGTATGAGCAGTTCTTC
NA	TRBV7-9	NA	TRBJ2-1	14	CASSGGTEPNEQFF	TGTGCCAGCAGCGGAGGGACAGAGCCCAATGAGCAGTTCTTC
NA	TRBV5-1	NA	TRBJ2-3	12	CASSLAPDTQYF	TGCGCCAGCAGCTTGGCCCCAGATACGCAGTATTTT
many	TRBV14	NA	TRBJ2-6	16	CASSQLRGAGANVLTF	TGTGCCAGCAGCCAACTTCGAGGGGCTGGGGCCAACGTCCTGACTTTC
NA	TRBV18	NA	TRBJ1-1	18	CASSPPIGGRIRHTEAFF	TGTGCCAGCTCACCACCGATTGGAGGGAGAATACGACACACTGAAGCTTTCTTT
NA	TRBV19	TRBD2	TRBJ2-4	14	CASSTTGLVNIQYF	TGTGCCAGTAGCACCACGGGACTAGTGAACATTCAGTACTTC
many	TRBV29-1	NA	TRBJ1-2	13	CSAEDGSNYGYTF	TGCAGCGCTGAGGACGGATCTAACTATGGCTACACCTTC
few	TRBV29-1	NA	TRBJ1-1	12	CSAQRPADEAFF	TGCAGCGCCCAACGGCCGGCAGACGAAGCTTTCTTT
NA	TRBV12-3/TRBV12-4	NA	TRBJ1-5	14	CASSPSYSNQPQHF	TGTGCCAGCAGTCCGTCATACAGCAATCAGCCCCAGCATTTT
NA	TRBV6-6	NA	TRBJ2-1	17	CASSYSPSWFRSNEQFF	TGTGCCAGCAGTTACTCCCCGTCTTGGTTTCGGTCCAATGAGCAGTTCTTC
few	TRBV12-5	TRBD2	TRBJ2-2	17	CASGSSPIRGGDGELFF	TGTGCTAGTGGTTCGTCCCCGATACGGGGGGGCGACGGGGAGCTGTTTTTT
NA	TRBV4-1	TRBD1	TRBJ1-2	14	CASSQQRTGNGYTF	TGCGCCAGCAGCCAGCAAAGGACAGGGAATGGCTACACCTTC
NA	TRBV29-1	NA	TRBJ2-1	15	CSVEGGRRSYNEQFF	TGCAGCGTTGAAGGGGGGCGGCGGTCCTACAATGAGCAGTTCTTC
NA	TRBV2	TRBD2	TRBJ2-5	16	CASSEPTSGAQETQYF	TGTGCCAGCAGTGAGCCGACTAGCGGGGCACAAGAGACCCAGTACTTC
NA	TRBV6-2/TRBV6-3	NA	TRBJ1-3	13	CASSFQVRNTIYF	TGTGCCAGCAGTTTTCAAGTCAGAAACACCATATATTTT
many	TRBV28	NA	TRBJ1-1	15	CASSPPEGRNTEAFF	TGTGCCAGCAGTCCCCCGGAGGGAAGAAACACTGAAGCTTTCTTT
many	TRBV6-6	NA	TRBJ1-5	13	CASSFSSNQPQHF	TGTGCCAGCAGTTTTTCCAGCAATCAGCCCCAGCATTTT
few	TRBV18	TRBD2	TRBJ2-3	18	CASSPGTSGTSSTDTQYF	TGTGCCAGCTCACCTGGGACTAGCGGTACCTCTAGCACAGATACGCAGTATTTT
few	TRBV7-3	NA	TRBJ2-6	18	CASSLISYSSSGANVLTF	TGTGCCAGCAGCTTAATCAGCTATTCGAGCTCTGGGGCCAACGTCCTGACTTTC
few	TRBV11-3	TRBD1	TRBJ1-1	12	CASSWGQGEAFF	TGTGCCAGCAGCTGGGGACAGGGCGAAGCTTTCTTT
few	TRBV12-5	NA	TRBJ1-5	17	CASGLGQAGAANQPQHF	TGTGCTAGTGGTTTGGGACAGGCGGGAGCGGCTAATCAGCCCCAGCATTTT
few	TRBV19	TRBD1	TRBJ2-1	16	CASSPRPDRANNEQFF	TGTGCCAGTAGTCCCCGACCCGACAGGGCCAACAATGAGCAGTTCTTC
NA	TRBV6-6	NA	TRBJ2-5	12	CASTWREETQYF	TGTGCCAGCACTTGGAGAGAAGAGACCCAGTACTTC
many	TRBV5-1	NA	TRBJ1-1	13	CASRNEGNTEAFF	TGCGCCAGCAGAAACGAGGGGAACACTGAAGCTTTCTTT
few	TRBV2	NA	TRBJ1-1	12	CASRVGVTEAFF	TGTGCCAGCAGGGTTGGAGTCACTGAAGCTTTCTTT
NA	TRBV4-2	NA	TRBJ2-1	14	CASSQVAGSNEQFF	TGTGCCAGCAGCCAAGTTGCGGGGTCCAATGAGCAGTTCTTC
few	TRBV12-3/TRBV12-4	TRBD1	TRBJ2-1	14	CASSFKGGGNEQFF	TGTGCCAGCAGTTTCAAAGGGGGCGGGAATGAGCAGTTCTTC
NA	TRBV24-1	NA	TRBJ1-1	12	CATRSSLSEAFF	TGTGCCACCCGTTCCTCTCTTTCCGAAGCTTTCTTT
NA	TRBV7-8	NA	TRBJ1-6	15	CASSLAGLTNSPLHF	TGTGCCAGCAGCTTAGCCGGACTTACGAATTCACCCCTCCACTTT
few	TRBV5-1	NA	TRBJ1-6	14	CASSSDSYNSPLHF	TGCGCCAGCAGCAGTGACTCCTATAATTCACCCCTCCATTTT
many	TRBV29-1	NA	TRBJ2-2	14	CSVEARGNTGELFF	TGCAGCGTTGAAGCCAGGGGGAACACCGGGGAGCTGTTTTTT
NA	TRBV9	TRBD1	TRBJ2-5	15	CASSSRTGGVEAQYF	TGTGCCAGCAGCTCCCGGACAGGGGGCGTTGAGGCCCAGTACTTC
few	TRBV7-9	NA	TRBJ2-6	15	CASSFGQTGANVLTF	TGTGCCAGCAGCTTCGGACAGACTGGGGCCAACGTCCTGACTTTC
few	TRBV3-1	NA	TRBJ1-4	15	CASSQMGTTNEKLFF	TGTGCCAGCAGCCAAATGGGGACAACTAATGAAAAACTGTTTTTT
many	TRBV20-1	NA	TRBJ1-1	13	CSAREGPNTEAFF	TGCAGTGCTAGAGAGGGGCCGAACACTGAAGCTTTCTTT
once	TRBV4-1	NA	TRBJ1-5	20	CASSQEAAANPPYSNQPQHF	TGCGCCAGCAGCCAAGAGGCGGCAGCGAACCCGCCTTATAGCAATCAGCCCCAGCATTTT